The text below deals with one T cell receptor beta chain. Antigen specificity is unknown. This record belongs to a study of cytomegalovirus exposure and HLA in healthy donors. Overall study: It was reported in a later analysis that the same platform had been used for the approximately 120 validation repertoires as for the approximately 700 first-cohort repertoires.

The donors were members of the validation cohort comprising over a hundred subjects, separate from the approximately 630-subject first cohort. The data were produced by immunoSEQ multiplex PCR, yet TCRdb's version contains in-frame clones alone and is incomplete. The sample contains about 120,000 clones, around 96% of which appear only once. The germline CDR1 and CDR2 sequences are MNHNS and SASEGT. V was clipped by 2 bases and J by 7 bases, with 15 bases between them. This CDR3 is 15 amino acids long. General study findings and limits: In vitro testing confirmed a few CMV-associated chains as specific for CMV antigens.

The TCR comes from a man between 18 and 35 years old in good health and CMV-seronegative. The sample consisted of PBMCs. This sequence joins TRBV6-1 and TRBJ1-5; TRBD1 might be the D (5 bases). This CDR3 is CASSESGRAQQPQHF. CDR3 in DNA: TGTGCCAGCAGTGAATCTGGCAGGGCTCAGCAGCCCCAGCATTTT.